These 13 T cell receptor beta chains were all obtained from the same sample, sequenced in a study of blood T cell repertoires in COVID-19. Clones were sequenced by immunoSEQ multiplex PCR, and TCRdb holds only the in-frame ones, with some missing. The table shows some 200,000 clones, with 80% to 90% occurring only once. Material for sequencing was peripheral blood. The receptors were gathered from a man aged 35-49 years with active or convalescent COVID-19.

The chain couples TRBV4-1 to TRBJ2-3, with 8 bases lining up with TRBD2. Germline lookup yields CDR1 MGHRA and CDR2 YSYEKL. V shed 4 bases, J shed 6 bases, and the junction held 6 bases outside the gene matches. CDR3 length equals 14 residues. This CDR3 reads CASSPGGPSDTQYF. In DNA, the CDR3 is TGCGCCAGCAGCCCGGGAGGGCCCAGCGATACGCAGTATTTT.

Remarks on this clone: Different DNA sequences within this sample yield the same CDR3. The V call is TRBV28, the J call TRBJ1-4, with D perhaps TRBD1 (6 bases). Trimming removed 7 bases from V and 4 bases from J, with 16 bases in between. Per the germline V gene, CDR1 is MDHEN and CDR2 is SYDVKM. The CDR3 runs to 15 residues. CDR3 DNA: TGTGCCAGCAATCCCCCAGGGGCCCTTAATGAAAAACTGTTTTTT. Translation: CASNPPGALNEKLFF.

The V and J genes are TRBV3-1 (or the pseudogene TRBV3-2) and TRBJ1-1, with D perhaps TRBD1 (5 bases). V lost 2 bases and J lost 1, with 11 bases in between. Germline CDR1 reads LGHDT; CDR2 reads YNNKEL (reference sequence). This CDR3 is built from 15 residues. The CDR3 region is CASSQRGQPNTEAFF. The DNA for the CDR3 is TGTGCCAGCAGCCAAAGGGGCCAGCCGAACACTGAAGCTTTCTTT.

J is TRBJ2-2 and V is TRBV5-1, with TRBD1 as a possible D gene (5 bases). Trimming removed 2 bases at V and 4 bases at J, with 12 bases between. This CDR3 comprises 15 residues. Germline CDR1 and CDR2: SGHRS and YFSETQ. CDR3 sequence (DNA): TGCGCCAGCAGCTTAGGCAGGGAAGCCACCGGGGAGCTGTTTTTT. It specifies CASSLGREATGELFF.

The rearrangement joins TRBV6-1 to TRBJ2-1, with a weak D call TRBD1 (5 bases). The CDR3 runs to 13 residues. From germline, CDR1 is MNHNS and CDR2 SASEGT. The germline V and J ends were trimmed by 2 bases and 13 bases, with 15 bases remaining between them. CDR3 in DNA: TGTGCCAGCAGTGAAAACGCAGGGTTGACCCAGTTCTTC. Amino acids: CASSENAGLTQFF.

V is TRBV16 and J is TRBJ2-3; D is possibly TRBD2 (5 bases). Germline CDR1 reads KGHSY; CDR2 reads FQNENV. CDR3 length: 14 amino acids. V was shortened by 3 bases and J by 4 bases, with 11 bases between the two germline ends. CDR3 sequence: CASSQGSGPDTQYF. The CDR3 bases are TGTGCCAGCAGCCAGGGGAGCGGCCCAGATACGCAGTATTTT.

This rearrangement joins TRBV30 to TRBJ2-7, with a weak D call TRBD2 (6 bases). CDR1 is GTSNPN, CDR2 SVGIG, per germline (reference sequence). The CDR3 loop spans 13 amino acids. V was trimmed by 6 bases and J by 1 base, leaving 13 bases between them. This CDR3 is CACLRGLSYEQYF. DNA for the CDR3: TGTGCCTGCTTGCGGGGCCTTTCCTACGAGCAGTACTTC.

This clone was counted once. The CDR3 protein is CASRRTVNSPLHF. CDR3 nucleotide sequence: TGTGCCTCGAGGAGGACAGTTAATTCACCCCTCCACTTT. The chain recombines TRBV30 with TRBJ1-6; D possibly corresponds to TRBD1 (6 bases). CDR3 size: 13 residues. The germline V gene encodes CDR1 GTSNPN and CDR2 SVGIG (reference sequence). Trimming left V 7 bases short and J 6 bases short, with 13 bases between.

This chain connects TRBV4-1 to TRBJ1-3; TRBD1 might be the D (6 bases). Germline loops: CDR1 MGHRA, CDR2 YSYEKL. There are 16 residues in the CDR3. Trimming removed 3 bases at V and 0 bases at J, with 12 bases between. The CDR3 bases are TGCGCCAGCAGCCAGCCTACAGGGTACTCTGGAAACACCATATATTTT. Its translation: CASSQPTGYSGNTIYF.

V and J are TRBV7-9 and TRBJ2-1; no clear D. Looked up from germline, CDR1 is SEHNR and CDR2 is FQNEAQ (reference sequence). The CDR3 is 12 amino acids. Trimming left V 5 bases short and J 6 bases short, with 8 bases between. CDR3 sequence (DNA): TGTGCCAGCAGCCCGGGTCCCAATGAGCAGTTCTTC. It specifies CASSPGPNEQFF.

The chain employs TRBV5-4 and TRBJ2-2; 8 positions match TRBD1. The V gene end was trimmed by 4 bases and the J gene end by 3 bases; junction bases not matched to a gene: 5. The length of the CDR3 is 15 residues. The germline V gene has CDR1 SGHNT and CDR2 YYREEE (reference sequence). The CDR3: CASSAGQVYTGELFF. The CDR3 DNA follows: TGTGCCAGCAGCGCGGGACAGGTGTACACCGGGGAGCTGTTTTTT.

The chain employs TRBV5-8 and TRBJ1-3; D gene ambiguous. Deletions cut 4 bases from V and 3 bases from J, with 20 bases between. The CDR3 is 17 amino acids. Germline values: CDR1 SGHTS, CDR2 YDEGEE. The CDR3 coding sequence is TGTGCCAGCAGCGCTCACGCGGGAGGGAGCGGTGGAAACACCATATATTTT. Translating it yields CASSAHAGGSGGNTIYF. The variable domain in full, completed from reference TRBV5-8 and TRBJ1-3, reads EAGVTQSPTHLIKTRGQQATLRCSPISGHTSVYWYQQALGLGLQFLLWYDEGEERNRGNFPPRFSGRQFPNYSSELNVNALELEDSALYLCASSAHAGGSGGNTIYFGEGSWLTVV.

This clone was detected a few times. The chain carries TRBV7-8 and TRBJ1-3, with TRBD1 identical over 8 bases. The CDR3 is made up of 16 amino acids. V dropped 2 bases and J dropped 1; count of bases not matched to a gene: 4. Germline V lookup: CDR1 SGHVS, CDR2 FQNEAQ. DNA for the CDR3: TGTGCCAGCAGCTTATCCCGGACAGGGTCTGGAAACACCATATATTTT. Its protein product is CASSLSRTGSGNTIYF.